Given below is one TCR beta chain in context. Method: immunoSEQ multiplex PCR; TCRdb's copy keeps in-frame clones and lacks some. The sample consists of approximately 180,000 clones, roughly 82% of them appearing once. This sample was included in a study of blood T cell repertoires in COVID-19. The CDR3 loop spans 13 amino acids. V dropped 4 bases and J dropped 1 base, with 8 bases sitting between them. In germline, CDR1 is SGHRS, CDR2 YFSETQ. The V and J genes are TRBV5-1 and TRBJ2-5; D unresolved. The receptor was derived from a woman aged 60 to 75 with acute COVID-19. Sequencing was performed on PBMCs or T cells enriched from blood (not recorded which). CDR3 nucleotides: TGCGCCAGCAGCCCCCGACTCCAAGAGACCCAGTACTTC. It specifies CASSPRLQETQYF.